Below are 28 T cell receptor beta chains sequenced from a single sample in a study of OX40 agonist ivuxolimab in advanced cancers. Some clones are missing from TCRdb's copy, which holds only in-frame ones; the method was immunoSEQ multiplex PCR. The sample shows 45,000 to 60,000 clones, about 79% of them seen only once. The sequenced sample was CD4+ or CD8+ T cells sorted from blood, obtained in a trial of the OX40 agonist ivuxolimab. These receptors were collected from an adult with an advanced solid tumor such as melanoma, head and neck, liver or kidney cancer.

CDR3 region: CASTGVGGPDTGELFF. Written as DNA, the CDR3 is TGTGCCAGCACCGGGGTGGGAGGGCCAGACACCGGGGAGCTGTTTTTT. This rearrangement joins TRBV5-5 to TRBJ2-2; 7 nucleotides match TRBD2. Trimming removed 6 bases from V and 3 bases from J; junction bases left unmatched: 11. The CDR3 is 16 residues long. Germline-derived CDR1 and CDR2 are SGHKS and YYEKEE (reference sequence).

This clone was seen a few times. The CDR3 spells CASSERVGEQYF. CDR3 coding DNA: TGTGCCAGCAGTGAACGAGTTGGCGAGCAGTACTTC. The genes are TRBV6-1 and TRBJ2-7; the D is unclear. In germline, CDR1 is MNHNS, CDR2 SASEGT. V was cut by 2 bases and J by 6 bases, with 8 bases left in between. The CDR3 sequence is 12 residues long.

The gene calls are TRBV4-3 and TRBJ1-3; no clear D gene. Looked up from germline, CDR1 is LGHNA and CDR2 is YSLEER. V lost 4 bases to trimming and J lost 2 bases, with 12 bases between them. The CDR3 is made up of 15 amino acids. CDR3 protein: CASSRVPGPGNTIYF. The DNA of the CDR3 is TGCGCCAGCAGCCGAGTCCCAGGCCCTGGAAACACCATATATTTT.

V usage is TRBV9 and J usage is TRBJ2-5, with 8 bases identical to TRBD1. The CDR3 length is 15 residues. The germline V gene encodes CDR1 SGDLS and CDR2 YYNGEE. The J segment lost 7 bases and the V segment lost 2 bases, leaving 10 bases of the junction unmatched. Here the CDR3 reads CASSVGQGRAGTQYF. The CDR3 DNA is TGTGCCAGCAGCGTCGGACAGGGCCGCGCGGGGACCCAGTACTTC.

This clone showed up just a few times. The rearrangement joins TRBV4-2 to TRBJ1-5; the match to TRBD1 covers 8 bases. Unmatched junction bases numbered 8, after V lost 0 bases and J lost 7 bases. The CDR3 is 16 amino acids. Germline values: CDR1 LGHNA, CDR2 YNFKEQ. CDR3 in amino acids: CASSQDEAGGGQPQHF. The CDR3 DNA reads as TGTGCCAGCAGCCAAGATGAGGCAGGGGGCGGGCAGCCCCAGCATTTT.

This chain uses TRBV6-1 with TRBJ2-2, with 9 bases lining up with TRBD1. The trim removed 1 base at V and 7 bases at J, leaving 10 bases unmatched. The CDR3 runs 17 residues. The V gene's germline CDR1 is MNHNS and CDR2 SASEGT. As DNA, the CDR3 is TGTGCCAGCAGTGAAGTACGTGGGACAGGGAGGATCGGGGAGCTGTTTTTT. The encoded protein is CASSEVRGTGRIGELFF.

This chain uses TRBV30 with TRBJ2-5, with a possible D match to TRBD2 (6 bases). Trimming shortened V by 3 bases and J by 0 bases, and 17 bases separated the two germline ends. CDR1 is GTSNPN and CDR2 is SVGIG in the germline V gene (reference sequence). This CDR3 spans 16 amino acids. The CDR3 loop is CAWSKWGGTYQETQYF. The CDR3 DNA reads TGTGCCTGGAGCAAATGGGGAGGAACGTACCAAGAGACCCAGTACTTC.

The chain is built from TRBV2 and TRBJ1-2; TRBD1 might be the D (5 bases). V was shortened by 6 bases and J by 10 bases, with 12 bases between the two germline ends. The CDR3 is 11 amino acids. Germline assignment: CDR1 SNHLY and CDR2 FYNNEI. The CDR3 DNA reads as TGTGCCAGCAGCCAGACAGTGGTCTACACCTTC. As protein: CASSQTVVYTF. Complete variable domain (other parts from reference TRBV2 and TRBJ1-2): EPEVTQTPSHQVTQMGQEVILRCVPISNHLYFYWYRQILGQKVEFLVSFYNNEISEKSEIFDDQFSVERPDGSNFTLKIRSTKLEDSAMYFCASSQTVVYTFGSGTRLTVV.

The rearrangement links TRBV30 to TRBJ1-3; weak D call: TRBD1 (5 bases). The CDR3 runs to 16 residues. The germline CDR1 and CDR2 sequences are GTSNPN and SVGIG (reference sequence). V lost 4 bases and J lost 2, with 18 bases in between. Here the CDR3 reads CAWNSMTVRAGNTIYF. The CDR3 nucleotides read TGTGCCTGGAATAGTATGACAGTGAGGGCTGGAAACACCATATATTTT.

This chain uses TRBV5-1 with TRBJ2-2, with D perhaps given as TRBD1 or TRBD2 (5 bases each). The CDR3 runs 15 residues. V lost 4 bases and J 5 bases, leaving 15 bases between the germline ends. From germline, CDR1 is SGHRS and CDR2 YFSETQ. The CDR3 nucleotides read TGCGCCAGCAGCAGGGACCTCTCCATAACCGGGGAGCTGTTTTTT. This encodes CASSRDLSITGELFF.

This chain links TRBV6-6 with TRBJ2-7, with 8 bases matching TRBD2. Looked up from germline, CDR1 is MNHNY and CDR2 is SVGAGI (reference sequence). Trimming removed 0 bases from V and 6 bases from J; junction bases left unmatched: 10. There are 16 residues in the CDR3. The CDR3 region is CASSYSPAGEFFEQYF. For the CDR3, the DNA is TGTGCCAGCAGTTACTCCCCAGCGGGAGAGTTCTTCGAGCAGTACTTC.

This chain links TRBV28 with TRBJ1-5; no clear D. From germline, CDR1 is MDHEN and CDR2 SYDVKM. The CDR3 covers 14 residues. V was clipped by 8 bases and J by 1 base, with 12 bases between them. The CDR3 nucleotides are TGTGCCAGCCAAACTCGAAAGAGCAATCAGCCCCAGCATTTT. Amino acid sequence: CASQTRKSNQPQHF.

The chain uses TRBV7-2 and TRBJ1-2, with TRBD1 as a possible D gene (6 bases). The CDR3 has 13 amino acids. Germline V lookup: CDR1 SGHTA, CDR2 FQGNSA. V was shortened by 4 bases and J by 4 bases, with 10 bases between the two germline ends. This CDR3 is CASSSGGSYGYTF. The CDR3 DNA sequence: TGTGCCAGCAGCTCCGGGGGCAGCTATGGCTACACCTTC.

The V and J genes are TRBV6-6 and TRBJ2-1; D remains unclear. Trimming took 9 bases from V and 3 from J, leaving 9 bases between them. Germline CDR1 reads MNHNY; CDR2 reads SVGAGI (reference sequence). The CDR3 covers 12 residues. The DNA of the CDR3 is TGTGCCAGGACAAACCTCTACAATGAGCAGTTCTTC. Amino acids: CARTNLYNEQFF.

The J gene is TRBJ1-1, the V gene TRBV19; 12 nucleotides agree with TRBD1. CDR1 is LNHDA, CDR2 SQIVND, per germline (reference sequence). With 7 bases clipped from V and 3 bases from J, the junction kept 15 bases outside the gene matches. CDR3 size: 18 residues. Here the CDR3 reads CASKGQGAWGMKDTEAFF. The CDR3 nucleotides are TGTGCCAGTAAGGGACAGGGGGCGTGGGGTATGAAGGACACTGAAGCTTTCTTT.

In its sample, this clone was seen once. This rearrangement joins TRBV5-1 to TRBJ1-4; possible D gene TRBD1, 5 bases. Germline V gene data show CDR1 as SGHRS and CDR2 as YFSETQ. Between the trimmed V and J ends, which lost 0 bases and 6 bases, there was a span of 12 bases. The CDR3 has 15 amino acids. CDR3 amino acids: CASSLEGRVYEKLFF. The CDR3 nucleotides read TGCGCCAGCAGCTTGGAGGGCAGGGTATATGAAAAACTGTTTTTT. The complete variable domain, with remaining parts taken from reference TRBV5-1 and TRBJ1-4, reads KAGVTQTPRYLIKTRGQQVTLSCSPISGHRSVSWYQQTPGQGLQFLFEYFSETQRNKGNFPGRFSGRQFSNSRSEMNVSTLELGDSALYLCASSLEGRVYEKLFFGSGTQLSVL.

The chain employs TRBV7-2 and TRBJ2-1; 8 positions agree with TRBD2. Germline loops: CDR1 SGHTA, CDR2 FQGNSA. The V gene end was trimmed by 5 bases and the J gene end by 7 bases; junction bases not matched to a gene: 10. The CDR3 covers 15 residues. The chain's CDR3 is CASSPPGGALNEQFF. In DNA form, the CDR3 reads TGTGCCAGCAGCCCTCCCGGGGGGGCTCTTAATGAGCAGTTCTTC.

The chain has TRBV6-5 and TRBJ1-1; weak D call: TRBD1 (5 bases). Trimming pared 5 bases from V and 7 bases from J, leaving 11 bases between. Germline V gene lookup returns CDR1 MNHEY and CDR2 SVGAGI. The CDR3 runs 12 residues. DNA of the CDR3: TGTGCCAGCAGTCCCCGTGGGGGTGAAGCTTTCTTT. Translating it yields CASSPRGGEAFF.

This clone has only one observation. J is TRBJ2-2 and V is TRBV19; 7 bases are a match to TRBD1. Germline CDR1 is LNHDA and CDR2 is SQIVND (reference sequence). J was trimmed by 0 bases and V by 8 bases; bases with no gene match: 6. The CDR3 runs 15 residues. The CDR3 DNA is TGTGCCAGTCGACAGGGTATAGCGAACACCGGGGAGCTGTTTTTT. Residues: CASRQGIANTGELFF. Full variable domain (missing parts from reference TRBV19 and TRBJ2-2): DGGITQSPKYLFRKEGQNVTLSCEQNLNHDAMYWYRQDPGQGLRLIYYSQIVNDFQKGDIAEGYSVSREKKESFPLTVTSAQKNPTAFYLCASRQGIANTGELFFGEGSRLTVL.

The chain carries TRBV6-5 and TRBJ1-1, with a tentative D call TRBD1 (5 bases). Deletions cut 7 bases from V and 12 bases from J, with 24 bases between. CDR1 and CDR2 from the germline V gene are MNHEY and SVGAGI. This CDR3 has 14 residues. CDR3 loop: CASKHGAGTVVTFF. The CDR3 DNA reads TGTGCCAGCAAGCACGGAGCCGGGACCGTGGTAACTTTCTTT.

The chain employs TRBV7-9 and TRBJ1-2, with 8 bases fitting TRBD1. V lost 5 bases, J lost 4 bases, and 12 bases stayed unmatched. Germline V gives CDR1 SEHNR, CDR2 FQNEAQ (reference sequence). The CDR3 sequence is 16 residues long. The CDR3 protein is CASSHGQGGTAYGYTF. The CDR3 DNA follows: TGTGCCAGCAGCCACGGACAGGGCGGGACCGCCTATGGCTACACCTTC.

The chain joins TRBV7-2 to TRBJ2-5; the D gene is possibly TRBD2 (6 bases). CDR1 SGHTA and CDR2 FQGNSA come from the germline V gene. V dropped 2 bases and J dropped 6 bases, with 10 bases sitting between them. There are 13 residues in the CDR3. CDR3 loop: CASSLRRGQTQYF. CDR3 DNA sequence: TGTGCCAGCAGCTTAAGGAGGGGCCAGACCCAGTACTTC.

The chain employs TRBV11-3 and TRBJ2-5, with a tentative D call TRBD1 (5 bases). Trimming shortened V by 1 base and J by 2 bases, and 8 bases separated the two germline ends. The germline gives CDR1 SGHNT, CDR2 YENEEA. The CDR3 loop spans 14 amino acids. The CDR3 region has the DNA TGTGCCAGCAGCTTAGGGGGCGTTCAAGAGACCCAGTACTTC. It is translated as CASSLGGVQETQYF.

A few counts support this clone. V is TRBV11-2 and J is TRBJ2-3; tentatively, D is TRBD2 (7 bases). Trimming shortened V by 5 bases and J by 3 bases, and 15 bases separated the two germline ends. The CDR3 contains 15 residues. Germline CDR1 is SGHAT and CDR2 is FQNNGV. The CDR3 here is CASSPQGGETDTQYF. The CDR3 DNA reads TGTGCCAGCAGCCCCCAAGGGGGGGAGACAGATACGCAGTATTTT. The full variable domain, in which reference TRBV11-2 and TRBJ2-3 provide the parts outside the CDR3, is EAGVAQSPRYKIIEKRQSVAFWCNPISGHATLYWYQQILGQGPKLLIQFQNNGVVDDSQLPKDRFSAERLKGVDSTLKIQPAKLEDSAVYLCASSPQGGETDTQYFGPGTRLTVL.

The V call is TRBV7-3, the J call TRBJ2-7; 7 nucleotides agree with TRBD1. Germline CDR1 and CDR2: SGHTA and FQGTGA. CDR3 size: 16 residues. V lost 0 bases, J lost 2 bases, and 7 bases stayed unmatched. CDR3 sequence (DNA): TGTGCCAGCAGCTTAACCCCACAGGGGTCAGCCTACGAGCAGTACTTC. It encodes CASSLTPQGSAYEQYF.

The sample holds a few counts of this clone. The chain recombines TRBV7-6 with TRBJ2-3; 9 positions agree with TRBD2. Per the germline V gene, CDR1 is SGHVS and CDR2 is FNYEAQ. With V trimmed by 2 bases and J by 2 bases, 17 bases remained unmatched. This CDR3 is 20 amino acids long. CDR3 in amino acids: CASSLFGRPGLASTTDTQYF. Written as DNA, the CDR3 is TGTGCCAGCAGCTTATTTGGTCGTCCCGGACTAGCGTCAACCACAGATACGCAGTATTTT.

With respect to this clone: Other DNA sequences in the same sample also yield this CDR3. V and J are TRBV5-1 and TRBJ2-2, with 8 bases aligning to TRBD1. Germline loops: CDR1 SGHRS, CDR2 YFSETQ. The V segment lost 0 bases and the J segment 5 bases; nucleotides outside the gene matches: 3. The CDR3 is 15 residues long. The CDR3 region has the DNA TGCGCCAGCAGCTTGGGTCAGGGGGCGACCGGGGAGCTGTTTTTT. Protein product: CASSLGQGATGELFF.

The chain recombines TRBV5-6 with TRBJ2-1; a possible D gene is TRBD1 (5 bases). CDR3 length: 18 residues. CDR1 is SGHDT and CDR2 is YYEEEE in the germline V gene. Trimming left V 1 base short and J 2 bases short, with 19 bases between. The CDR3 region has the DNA TGTGCCAGCAGCTTGTCTAGGGGTAAGAGGTTCGCCTACAATGAGCAGTTCTTC. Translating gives CASSLSRGKRFAYNEQFF. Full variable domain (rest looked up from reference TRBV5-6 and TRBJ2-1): DAGVTQSPTHLIKTRGQQVTLRCSPKSGHDTVSWYQQALGQGPQFIFQYYEEEERQRGNFPDRFSGHQFPNYSSELNVNALLLGDSALYLCASSLSRGKRFAYNEQFFGPGTRLTVL.